This record covers a single T cell receptor beta chain. This record belongs to a study of OX40 agonist ivuxolimab in advanced cancers. V was cut by 0 bases and J by 4 bases, with 8 bases left in between. Germline CDR1 reads SGHNT; CDR2 reads YYREEE (reference sequence). The CDR3 is 14 residues long. Method: immunoSEQ multiplex PCR; TCRdb's copy keeps in-frame clones and lacks some. The sample includes about 150,000 clones, approximately 94% seen only once; the top ten take around 0.31%. The sequence derives from an adult with an advanced solid tumor such as melanoma, head and neck, liver or kidney cancer. The chain combines TRBV5-4 with TRBJ1-3; D not certain. Material: CD4+ or CD8+ T cells sorted from blood, obtained in a trial of the OX40 agonist ivuxolimab. CDR3 region: CASSLDLGGNTIYF. DNA for the CDR3: TGTGCCAGCAGCTTGGACCTGGGGGGAAACACCATATATTTT.